Shown below are 26 T cell receptor beta chains from a single sample sequenced in a study of blood T cell repertoires in COVID-19. Generated by immunoSEQ multiplex PCR, the TCRdb table keeps only in-frame clones and is missing some. The sample has about 120,000 clones, 90% seen once; the top ten hold less than 2%. The sequenced sample consisted of peripheral blood. These receptors were obtained from a human donor with active COVID-19. The donor label of this sample is uncertain.

The CDR3, as DNA: TGCGCCAGCAGCCAAGGTTCAGGAAGGGGTAATTCACCCCTCCACTTT. Amino acid sequence: CASSQGSGRGNSPLHF. V usage is TRBV4-3 and J usage is TRBJ1-6; tentatively, D is TRBD1 (5 bases). Germline V gene lookup returns CDR1 LGHNA and CDR2 YSLEER. The V end was cut by 1 base, the J end by 6 bases, with 13 bases between. The CDR3 has 16 amino acids.

The rearrangement joins TRBV6-5 to TRBJ1-5, with 8 bases lining up with TRBD1. This CDR3 has 13 amino acids. Germline assignment: CDR1 MNHEY and CDR2 SVGAGI. Trimming took 7 bases from V and 6 from J; bases not matched to a gene: 5. CDR3 DNA: TGTGCCAGCACCGGGGACAGGTCTCAGCCCCAGCATTTT. It is translated as CASTGDRSQPQHF.

V gene TRBV5-4 combines with J gene TRBJ2-3; D is ambiguous. The germline V and J ends were trimmed by 2 bases and 5 bases, with 12 bases remaining between them. The CDR3 has 14 residues. Germline assignment: CDR1 SGHNT and CDR2 YYREEE (reference sequence). In nucleotides, the CDR3 is TGTGCCAGCAGCTTCAGGCAAGGCATAGATACGCAGTATTTT. Translation: CASSFRQGIDTQYF.

This chain links TRBV6-2 or TRBV6-3 with TRBJ2-5, with D possibly being TRBD1 (5 bases). Germline V lookup: CDR1 MNHEY, CDR2 SVGEGT. Trimming pared 5 bases from V and 4 bases from J, leaving 17 bases between. The CDR3 sequence is 15 residues long. The CDR3 sequence is CASSETGAVGETQYF. The CDR3, as DNA: TGTGCCAGCAGTGAGACTGGGGCGGTGGGAGAGACCCAGTACTTC.

This chain links TRBV6-5 with TRBJ1-3, with 7 bases matching TRBD1. CDR1 is MNHEY, CDR2 SVGAGI, per germline. The CDR3 length is 15 residues. The trim removed 4 bases at V and 0 bases at J, leaving 3 bases unmatched. The CDR3 bases are TGTGCCAGCAGTTCGACAGGGAACTCTGGAAACACCATATATTTT. This encodes CASSSTGNSGNTIYF.

The V call is TRBV19, the J call TRBJ1-2; possible D gene TRBD1, 5 bases. The V and J ends lost 0 bases and 5 bases respectively, with 13 bases between them. Germline assignment: CDR1 LNHDA and CDR2 SQIVND (reference sequence). CDR3 length: 15 residues. The CDR3 sequence is CASSIDPGVGYGYTF. CDR3 nucleotide sequence: TGTGCCAGTAGTATAGATCCGGGGGTCGGGTATGGCTACACCTTC.

The rearrangement links TRBV7-9 to TRBJ2-1; weak D call: TRBD2 (5 bases). Looked up from germline, CDR1 is SEHNR and CDR2 is FQNEAQ (reference sequence). The CDR3 totals 16 residues. The ends were cut back, 1 base at V and 5 bases at J, with 15 bases in the middle. The chain's CDR3 is CASSLVVGAEHNEQFF. For the CDR3, the DNA is TGTGCCAGCAGCTTAGTCGTAGGAGCGGAGCACAATGAGCAGTTCTTC.

This clone was counted a single time. The chain employs TRBV5-4 and TRBJ1-2, with D perhaps matching TRBD1 (5 bases). V dropped 4 bases and J dropped 8 bases, with 21 bases sitting between them. Germline V CDR1 and CDR2: SGHNT, YYREEE (reference sequence). The CDR3 has 15 amino acids. As DNA, the CDR3 is TGTGCCAGCAGCCTAGGACAAGCCTCGATGGGGGGCTACACCTTC. Its translation: CASSLGQASMGGYTF.

The chain recombines TRBV19 with TRBJ1-4; D unresolved. Trimming shortened V by 4 bases and J by 0 bases, and 6 bases separated the two germline ends. CDR3 length: 14 residues. The germline CDR1 and CDR2 sequences are LNHDA and SQIVND (reference sequence). The CDR3 spells CASSSGATNEKLFF. CDR3 DNA: TGTGCCAGTAGTAGCGGGGCAACTAATGAAAAACTGTTTTTT.

J is TRBJ2-7 and V is TRBV6-2 or TRBV6-3; D possibly corresponds to TRBD1 (7 bases). Trimming removed 0 bases from V and 9 bases from J, with 9 bases in between. The CDR3 contains 12 residues. The germline CDR1 and CDR2 sequences are MNHEY and SVGEGT. The CDR3 DNA reads TGTGCCAGCAGTTACTCTCAGGGGGGGCAGTACTTC. As protein: CASSYSQGGQYF.

A single count supports this clone. The chain links TRBV5-4 to TRBJ2-2; 12 bases are a match to TRBD2. Germline V lookup: CDR1 SGHNT, CDR2 YYREEE (reference sequence). J gave up 4 bases and V 4 bases, and 5 bases lay outside the gene matches. The CDR3 contains 16 residues. Here the CDR3 DNA reads TGTGCCAGCAGCGCTAGACTAGCGGGAGTCACCGGGGAGCTGTTTTTT. Amino acid sequence: CASSARLAGVTGELFF.

V usage is TRBV19 and J usage is TRBJ2-1; D is uncertain. Germline assignment: CDR1 LNHDA and CDR2 SQIVND (reference sequence). Trimming stripped 2 bases from V and 7 bases from J, with 6 bases between. This CDR3 spans 12 amino acids. The CDR3 coding sequence is TGTGCCAGTAGTATAACGGAGAATGAGCAGTTCTTC. As protein: CASSITENEQFF.

The chain joins TRBV28 to TRBJ2-1; a possible D gene is TRBD2 (5 bases). Trimming removed 8 bases from V and 5 bases from J, with 13 bases in between. CDR1 MDHEN and CDR2 SYDVKM come from the germline V gene. CDR3 length: 13 residues. This CDR3 reads CASGSLVNNEQFF. CDR3 DNA sequence: TGTGCCAGCGGGAGCCTTGTGAACAATGAGCAGTTCTTC.

The chain has TRBV7-2 and TRBJ2-7; tentative D call: TRBD1 (6 bases). This CDR3 is built from 14 residues. Germline V gives CDR1 SGHTA, CDR2 FQGNSA. Trimming took 5 bases from V and 3 from J, leaving 14 bases between them. The CDR3 loop reads CASSQTYRDYEQYF. The DNA for the CDR3 is TGTGCCAGCAGCCAAACCTACAGGGACTACGAGCAGTACTTC.

The V call is TRBV6-5, the J call TRBJ2-7; TRBD2 might be the D (6 bases). This CDR3 is built from 16 residues. CDR1 and CDR2 from the germline V gene are MNHEY and SVGAGI. V lost 2 bases and J lost 5, with 19 bases in between. Here the CDR3 DNA reads TGTGCCAGCAGTTACAGCATGCGGCAGGGAGGCCACGAGCAGTACTTC. Translation gives CASSYSMRQGGHEQYF.

The rearrangement links TRBV19 to TRBJ1-1; 8 bases are a match to TRBD1. With V trimmed by 3 bases and J by 4 bases, 13 bases remained unmatched. Germline V lookup: CDR1 LNHDA, CDR2 SQIVND (reference sequence). CDR3 length equals 17 residues. CDR3 in amino acids: CASSIAAPGQGVTEAFF. CDR3 DNA: TGTGCCAGTAGTATCGCCGCGCCCGGACAGGGAGTCACTGAAGCTTTCTTT.

Here the CDR3 reads CASSLQGAGYGYTF. The CDR3 DNA sequence: TGCGCCAGCAGCCTCCAGGGGGCCGGATATGGCTACACCTTC. The chain carries TRBV4-1 and TRBJ1-2; the match to TRBD1 covers 8 bases. V lost 4 bases, J lost 5 bases, and 6 bases stayed unmatched. The CDR3 extends over 14 amino acids. Germline V CDR1 and CDR2: MGHRA, YSYEKL.

The chain couples TRBV27 to TRBJ2-1; 10 bases align to TRBD1. V lost 6 bases, J lost 7 bases, and 9 bases stayed unmatched. This CDR3 has 15 amino acids. Germline values: CDR1 MNHEY, CDR2 SMNVEV (reference sequence). Written as DNA, the CDR3 is TGTGCCAGCAGGGGACTGCGGACAGGGGGAAATGAGCAGTTCTTC. This encodes CASRGLRTGGNEQFF.

The V and J genes are TRBV3-1 (or the pseudogene TRBV3-2) and TRBJ2-7, with D perhaps matching TRBD2 (6 bases). This CDR3 region has 12 residues. V lost 9 bases and J lost 2, with 11 bases in between. CDR1 and CDR2 from the germline V gene are LGHDT and YNNKEL (reference sequence). CDR3 DNA: TGTGCCAGAGGGAGGTTCCCCTACGAGCAGTACTTC. It yields the protein CARGRFPYEQYF.

This rearrangement joins TRBV4-1 to TRBJ1-3, with 10 positions matching TRBD1. Germline V gene sequence: CDR1 MGHRA, CDR2 YSYEKL. V gave up 0 bases and J gave up 9 bases; unmatched junction bases: 17. The CDR3 is made up of 19 amino acids. DNA for the CDR3: TGCGCCAGCAGCCAAGATTCTAACCGACTTGGGACAGGGGTTCCCACCATATATTTT. It is translated as CASSQDSNRLGTGVPTIYF.

The chain uses TRBV13 and TRBJ1-2; 7 bases align to TRBD1. The ends lost 1 base at V and 4 bases at J; junction bases unmatched: 0. Per the germline V gene, CDR1 is PRHDT and CDR2 is FYEKMQ (reference sequence). The CDR3 is 13 amino acids. The CDR3 DNA is TGTGCCAGCAGCTTAGCAGGGGGCTATGGCTACACCTTC. It codes for CASSLAGGYGYTF.

This clone was observed a single time. The chain recombines TRBV11-2 with TRBJ1-1, with a tentative D call TRBD1 (5 bases). From germline, CDR1 is SGHAT and CDR2 FQNNGV. The CDR3 consists of 17 residues. Trimming pared 1 base from V and 0 bases from J, leaving 15 bases between. The CDR3 here is CASSLVLRGGMNTEAFF. Written as DNA, the CDR3 is TGTGCCAGCAGCTTAGTCCTTAGGGGCGGGATGAACACTGAAGCTTTCTTT.

The V gene is TRBV10-3, the J gene TRBJ1-5; D perhaps matches TRBD1 (6 bases). Germline CDR1 and CDR2: ENHRY and SYGVKD. The CDR3 runs to 13 residues. Between the trimmed V and J ends, which lost 10 bases and 3 bases, there was a span of 13 bases. In DNA, the CDR3 is TGTGCCACCAATCGGGACACCAATCAGCCCCAGCATTTT. Encoded protein: CATNRDTNQPQHF.

The CDR3 nucleotides read TGTGCCAGCAGTGTGTCCCTGGCGGTACAGACCCAGTACTTC. Its translation is CASSVSLAVQTQYF. The gene calls are TRBV2 and TRBJ2-5; D is undetermined. CDR3 length: 14 residues. V lost 4 bases and J lost 6, with 15 bases in between. Germline assignment: CDR1 SNHLY and CDR2 FYNNEI.

The V call is TRBV7-9, the J call TRBJ2-3; 9 positions match TRBD1. Per the germline V gene, CDR1 is SEHNR and CDR2 is FQNEAQ (reference sequence). The length of the CDR3 is 14 residues. J lost 5 bases, V lost 5 bases, and 5 bases had no gene match. The chain's CDR3 is CASSAGQGIDTQYF. CDR3 nucleotide sequence: TGTGCCAGCAGCGCGGGACAGGGAATAGATACGCAGTATTTT.

Comments on this clone: Additional DNA sequences in this sample encode the identical CDR3. This chain uses TRBV18 with TRBJ2-3; 7 bases are a match to TRBD2. Germline assignment: CDR1 KGHSH and CDR2 LQKENI. V was pared by 2 bases and J by 0 bases, with 2 bases of the junction left unmatched. CDR3 length equals 15 residues. CDR3 protein: CASSPLGGSTDTQYF. CDR3 DNA sequence: TGTGCCAGCTCACCATTGGGGGGGAGCACAGATACGCAGTATTTT. Using reference TRBV18 and TRBJ2-3 for the parts outside the CDR3, the full variable domain is NAGVMQNPRHLVRRRGQEARLRCSPMKGHSHVYWYRQLPEEGLKFMVYLQKENIIDESGMPKERFSAEFPKEGPSILRIQQVVRGDSAAYFCASSPLGGSTDTQYFGPGTRLTVL.